The 18 T cell receptor beta chains in this list originate from one sample, sequenced in a study of T cell responses to AZD1222 COVID-19 vaccine. Some clones are missing from TCRdb's copy, which holds only in-frame ones; the method was immunoSEQ multiplex PCR. The table lists roughly 150,000 clones, roughly nine tenths of them singletons. The sample consisted of peripheral blood, taken 28 days after the second AZD1222 dose. The receptors stem from an adult who received the AZD1222 COVID-19 vaccine.

The chain combines TRBV14 with TRBJ2-1; 7 bases line up with TRBD1. This CDR3 comprises 13 residues. Losses at the gene ends were 2 bases for V and 9 bases for J; bases not matched to a gene: 4. Germline CDR1 SGHDN, CDR2 FVKESK. CDR3 sequence: CASSQHWDSEQFF. CDR3 DNA sequence: TGTGCCAGCAGCCAACATTGGGACAGTGAGCAGTTCTTC. Combining the CDR3 with reference TRBV14 and TRBJ2-1 gives the whole variable domain EAGVTQFPSHSVIEKGQTVTLRCDPISGHDNLYWYRRVMGKEIKFLLHFVKESKQDESGMPNNRFLAERTGGTYSTLKVQPAELEDSGVYFCASSQHWDSEQFFGPGTRLTVL.

The chain links TRBV20-1 to TRBJ1-4; 8 positions agree with TRBD1. Germline V gene data show CDR1 as DFQATT and CDR2 as SNEGSKA (reference sequence). V lost 3 bases and J lost 3; bases outside the gene matches: 6. This CDR3 contains 15 residues. CDR3 region: CSASDRGNANEKLFF. CDR3 DNA: TGCAGTGCTAGTGACAGGGGAAACGCTAATGAAAAACTGTTTTTT.

The chain links TRBV5-6 to TRBJ1-3, with D perhaps matching TRBD1 (5 bases). Per germline, CDR1 SGHDT and CDR2 YYEEEE. Trimming stripped 4 bases from V and 0 bases from J, with 14 bases between. The CDR3 loop spans 16 amino acids. The CDR3 nucleotides read TGTGCCAGCAGCCTGTCAGGGAGTTACTCTGGAAACACCATATATTTT. It codes for CASSLSGSYSGNTIYF.

This rearrangement joins TRBV10-3 to TRBJ2-7; the match to TRBD2 covers 8 bases. The germline V gene encodes CDR1 ENHRY and CDR2 SYGVKD. This CDR3 is built from 15 residues. Trimming cost V 6 bases and J 2 bases; bases outside gene matches: 9. CDR3 DNA: TGTGCCATCAGCAGAGGAGCGGGGGTGGCCTACGAGCAGTACTTC. As protein: CAISRGAGVAYEQYF.

The chain is built from TRBV6-1 and TRBJ1-1; TRBD1 is a possible D gene (6 bases). This CDR3 has 14 residues. The germline V and J ends were trimmed by 3 bases and 3 bases, with 11 bases remaining between them. Germline V lookup: CDR1 MNHNS, CDR2 SASEGT. The CDR3 is CASSERGRDTEAFF. Written as DNA, the CDR3 is TGTGCCAGCAGTGAGAGGGGGAGAGACACTGAAGCTTTCTTT.

The V and J genes are TRBV7-9 and TRBJ1-6; D gene uncertain. The CDR3 covers 13 residues. Germline V lookup: CDR1 SEHNR, CDR2 FQNEAQ (reference sequence). Trimming removed 5 bases from V and 5 bases from J, with 7 bases in between. The CDR3 coding sequence is TGTGCCAGCAGCCTGATAGATAATTCACCCCTCCACTTT. Amino acid sequence: CASSLIDNSPLHF. The full variable domain, in which reference TRBV7-9 and TRBJ1-6 provide the parts outside the CDR3, is DTGVSQNPRHKITKRGQNVTFRCDPISEHNRLYWYRQTLGQGPEFLTYFQNEAQLEKSRLLSDRFSAERPKGSFSTLEIQRTEQGDSAMYLCASSLIDNSPLHFGNGTRLTVT.

The chain joins TRBV6-5 to TRBJ1-2, with D maybe TRBD1 (6 bases). The V and J ends lost 8 bases and 5 bases respectively, with 21 bases between them. In germline, CDR1 is MNHEY, CDR2 SVGAGI. The CDR3 runs 15 residues. This CDR3 reads CASAQQGKEWYGYTF. In nucleotides, the CDR3 is TGTGCCAGCGCTCAACAGGGAAAGGAGTGGTATGGCTACACCTTC.

The table lists this clone with a count of one. The chain employs TRBV6-2 or TRBV6-3 and TRBJ2-5; D unclear. CDR1 is MNHEY and CDR2 is SVGEGT in the germline V gene. This CDR3 comprises 11 residues. Trimming took off 2 bases at V and 4 bases at J, with 2 bases between the two ends. Here the CDR3 reads CASSYLETQYF. CDR3 bases: TGTGCCAGCAGTTACCTAGAGACCCAGTACTTC.

The rearrangement uses TRBV6-2 or TRBV6-3 and TRBJ1-5, with D maybe TRBD1 (5 bases). This CDR3 comprises 14 residues. V lost 6 bases to trimming and J lost 0 bases, with 9 bases between them. Germline V lookup: CDR1 MNHEY, CDR2 SVGEGT. CDR3 protein: CASSKDNSNQPQHF. CDR3 sequence (DNA): TGTGCCAGCAGCAAGGACAATAGCAATCAGCCCCAGCATTTT.

CDR3 sequence: CASSDPRGDSYEQYF. The CDR3 DNA reads as TGTGCCAGCAGCGACCCTCGGGGGGACTCCTACGAGCAGTACTTC. The J gene is TRBJ2-7, the V gene TRBV6-5; 7 nucleotides line up with TRBD2. V lost 6 bases, J lost 0 bases, and 8 bases stayed unmatched. The CDR3 has 15 amino acids. The germline CDR1 and CDR2 sequences are MNHEY and SVGAGI.

The DNA of the CDR3 is TGTGCCAGCAGCCTCTCACCCGCCTCGCAGGTCTGGGGCTACACCTTC. It encodes CASSLSPASQVWGYTF. The chain recombines TRBV7-8 with TRBJ1-2, with unresolved D. The CDR3 length is 16 residues. With 5 bases removed from V and 8 bases from J, the gap between germline ends came to 24 bases. Germline CDR1 reads SGHVS; CDR2 reads FQNEAQ.

The chain uses TRBV4-1 and TRBJ1-5; TRBD1 aligns across 7 bases. CDR1 is MGHRA and CDR2 is YSYEKL in the germline V gene. This CDR3 has 17 residues. With 0 bases clipped from V and 9 bases from J, the junction kept 14 bases outside the gene matches. The CDR3 DNA follows: TGCGCCAGCAGCCAAGATTTTGGGCCCCAGGGGGGCCGGCCCCAGCATTTT. Translated: CASSQDFGPQGGRPQHF.

A single count supports this clone. The J gene is TRBJ1-2, the V gene TRBV19, with D hard to call. V lost 3 bases and J lost 3, with 8 bases in between. The CDR3 runs 13 residues. In germline, CDR1 is LNHDA, CDR2 SQIVND (reference sequence). In DNA, the CDR3 is TGTGCCAGTAGTATTTATCAGGACTATGGCTACACCTTC. This codes for CASSIYQDYGYTF.

CDR3: CASSPLTGGPGNEQFF. Here the CDR3 DNA reads TGTGCCAGTAGTCCCCTCACGGGGGGGCCGGGTAATGAGCAGTTCTTC. The gene calls are TRBV19 and TRBJ2-1, with 8 bases lining up with TRBD2. The CDR3 is 16 residues long. V trimming: 5 bases; J trimming: 7 bases; junction bases outside the gene matches: 13. Germline V gene data show CDR1 as LNHDA and CDR2 as SQIVND (reference sequence).

The J gene is TRBJ1-1, the V gene TRBV2; 9 nucleotides line up with TRBD1. The CDR3 consists of 14 residues. V trimming: 4 bases; J trimming: 4 bases; junction bases outside the gene matches: 4. Germline CDR1 is SNHLY and CDR2 is FYNNEI. The CDR3 DNA sequence: TGTGCCAGCAGTGGGACAGGGGCGGGCACTGAAGCTTTCTTT. Protein sequence: CASSGTGAGTEAFF.

The genes are TRBV19 and TRBJ2-6, with D possibly TRBD1 on 6 matching bases. V lost 3 bases, J lost 4 bases, and 22 bases lay in between. The CDR3 is made up of 19 amino acids. The germline CDR1 and CDR2 sequences are LNHDA and SQIVND (reference sequence). In DNA, the CDR3 is TGTGCCAGTAGTATTAGATCCAGGGGAGTCCGAGAAGGGGCCAACGTCCTGACTTTC. Translating it yields CASSIRSRGVREGANVLTF.

The rearrangement links TRBV5-8 to TRBJ2-5; TRBD1 agrees at 9 bases. The germline gives CDR1 SGHTS, CDR2 YDEGEE. Unmatched junction bases numbered 7, after V lost 2 bases and J lost 5 bases. The CDR3 totals 15 residues. DNA of the CDR3: TGTGCCAGCAGCTTCTTTCACAGGGGGCTGGAGACCCAGTACTTC. Translation: CASSFFHRGLETQYF. Looking up the rest from reference TRBV5-8 and TRBJ2-5 gives the full variable domain: EAGVTQSPTHLIKTRGQQATLRCSPISGHTSVYWYQQALGLGLQFLLWYDEGEERNRGNFPPRFSGRQFPNYSSELNVNALELEDSALYLCASSFFHRGLETQYFGPGTRLLVL.

The chain recombines TRBV10-3 with TRBJ1-1, with D possibly matching TRBD1 (6 bases). The CDR3 runs 15 residues. Trimming stripped 0 bases from V and 3 bases from J, with 11 bases between. The germline CDR1 and CDR2 sequences are ENHRY and SYGVKD. The CDR3 loop is CAISESGGEYTEAFF. The DNA for the CDR3 is TGTGCCATCAGTGAGTCAGGGGGGGAGTACACTGAAGCTTTCTTT.